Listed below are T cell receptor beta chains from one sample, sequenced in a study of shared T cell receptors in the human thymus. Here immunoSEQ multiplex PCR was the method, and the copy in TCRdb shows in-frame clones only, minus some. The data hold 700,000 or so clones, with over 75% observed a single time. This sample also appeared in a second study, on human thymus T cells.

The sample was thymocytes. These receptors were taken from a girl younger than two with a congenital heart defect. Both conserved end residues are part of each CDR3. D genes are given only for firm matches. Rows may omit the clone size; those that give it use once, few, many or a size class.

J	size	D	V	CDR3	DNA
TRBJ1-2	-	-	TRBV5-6	CASRGYYGYTF	TGTGCCAGCCGGGGGTACTATGGCTACACCTTC
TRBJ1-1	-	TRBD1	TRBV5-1	CACSGGDDAFF	TGCGCCTGTTCAGGGGGAGATGACGCTTTCTTT
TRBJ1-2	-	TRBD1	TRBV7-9	CASSLGGQAGVFYGYTF	TGTGCCAGCAGCTTAGGTGGACAGGCAGGGGTATTCTATGGCTACACCTTC
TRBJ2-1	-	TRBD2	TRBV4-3	CASSQASSGGAPYNEQFF	TGCGCCAGCAGCCAAGCGTCTAGCGGGGGGGCCCCCTACAATGAGCAGTTCTTC
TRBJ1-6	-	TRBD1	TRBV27	CASSLSGTGRSPLHF	TGTGCCAGCAGTTTATCCGGGACAGGGAGGTCACCCCTCCACTTT
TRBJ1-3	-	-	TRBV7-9	CASSGYRVPYLSGNTIYF	TGTGCCAGCAGCGGATACAGGGTGCCTTACCTCTCTGGAAACACCATATATTTT
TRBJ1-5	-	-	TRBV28	CASKYSRGGNQPQHF	TGTGCCAGCAAGTATTCAAGGGGCGGCAATCAGCCCCAGCATTTT
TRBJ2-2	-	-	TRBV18	CASSLNFASTGELFF	TGTGCCAGCTCACTCAACTTTGCCTCGACCGGGGAGCTGTTTTTT
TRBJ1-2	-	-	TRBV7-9	CASSQRGDDRPLYGYTF	TGTGCCAGCAGCCAACGGGGAGATGACAGGCCCCTCTATGGCTACACCTTC
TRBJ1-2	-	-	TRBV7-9	CASSEPDSTYGYTF	TGTGCCAGCAGCGAACCGGACAGCACCTATGGCTACACCTTC
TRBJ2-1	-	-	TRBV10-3	CAIRSPTVPVRGSYNEQFF	TGTGCCATCAGAAGCCCGACAGTACCAGTTAGAGGCTCCTACAATGAGCAGTTCTTC
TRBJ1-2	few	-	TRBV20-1	CSGSSVNGYTF	TGCAGTGGCAGTAGCGTTAATGGCTACACCTTC
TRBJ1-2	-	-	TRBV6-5	CASSYSYRDMGYTF	TGTGCCAGCAGTTACTCTTACAGGGACATGGGCTACACCTTC
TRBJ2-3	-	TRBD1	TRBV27	CASSLSRDSPNTDTQYF	TGTGCCAGCAGTTTATCACGGGACAGCCCGAACACAGATACGCAGTATTTT
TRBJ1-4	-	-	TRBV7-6	CASSLQPRGNEKLFF	TGTGCCAGCAGCCTACAACCCCGGGGGAATGAAAAACTGTTTTTT
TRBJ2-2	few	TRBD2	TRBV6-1	CASTGEGPDTGELFF	TGTGCCAGCACCGGGGAGGGACCGGACACCGGGGAGCTGTTTTTT
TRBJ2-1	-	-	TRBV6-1	CASSESGVRGNEQFF	TGTGCCAGCAGTGAATCGGGGGTACGGGGCAATGAGCAGTTCTTC
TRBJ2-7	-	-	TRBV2	CASSESVIAYEQYF	TGTGCCAGCAGTGAATCGGTGATCGCCTACGAGCAGTACTTC
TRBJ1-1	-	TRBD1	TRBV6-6	CASSYLARGPNTEAFF	TGTGCCAGCAGTTACTTAGCGAGGGGGCCGAACACTGAAGCTTTCTTT
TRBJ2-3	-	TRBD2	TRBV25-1	CASSKARLAGVTDTQYF	TGTGCCAGCAGTAAAGCCAGACTAGCGGGGGTCACAGATACGCAGTATTTT
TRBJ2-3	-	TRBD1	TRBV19	CARRDRDRATDTQYF	TGTGCCAGAAGGGACCGGGACAGGGCAACAGATACGCAGTATTTT
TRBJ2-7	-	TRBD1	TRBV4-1	CASSQDREDRGYSEQYF	TGCGCCAGCAGCCAAGATCGGGAGGACAGGGGGTATTCCGAGCAGTACTTC
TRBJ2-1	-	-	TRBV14	CASSPRPGGKSSYNEQFF	TGTGCCAGCAGCCCTCGCCCGGGGGGCAAGAGCTCCTACAATGAGCAGTTCTTC
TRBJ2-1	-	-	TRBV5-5	CASSSSWGVADNEQFF	TGTGCCAGCAGCTCTTCGTGGGGGGTTGCGGACAATGAGCAGTTCTTC
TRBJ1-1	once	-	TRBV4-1	CASSHPGRVGRSFPRNTEAFF	TGCGCCAGCAGCCATCCTGGCAGGGTGGGGAGGTCGTTCCCCAGAAACACTGAAGCTTTCTTT
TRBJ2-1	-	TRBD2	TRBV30	CAWFRLAGGPNEQFF	TGTGCCTGGTTCCGTCTAGCGGGGGGGCCTAATGAGCAGTTCTTC
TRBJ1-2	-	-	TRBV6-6	CASSGVGTYGYTF	TGTGCCAGCTCAGGGGTGGGAACCTATGGCTACACCTTC
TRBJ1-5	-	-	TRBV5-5	CASSLLVSNQPQHF	TGTGCCAGCAGCTTGCTCGTTAGCAATCAGCCCCAGCATTTT
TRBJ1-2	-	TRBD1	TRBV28	CASSAPGQSNYGYTF	TGTGCCAGCAGTGCGCCGGGACAGTCTAACTATGGCTACACCTTC
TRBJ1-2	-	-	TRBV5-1	CASSFEGGYGYTF	TGCGCCAGCAGCTTTGAGGGTGGCTATGGCTACACCTTC
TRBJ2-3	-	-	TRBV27	CASSPHNRVQHADTQYF	TGTGCCAGCAGTCCACATAACAGGGTACAACACGCAGATACGCAGTATTTT
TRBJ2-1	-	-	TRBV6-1	CASSEAKGIYNEQFF	TGTGCCAGCAGTGAAGCCAAGGGGATATACAATGAGCAGTTCTTC
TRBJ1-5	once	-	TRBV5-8	CASSFAGYYSNQPQHF	TGTGCCAGCAGCTTTGCAGGGTATTATAGCAATCAGCCCCAGCATTTT
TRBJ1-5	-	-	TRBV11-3	CASSLDTADQPQHF	TGTGCCAGCAGCCTGGACACCGCTGATCAGCCCCAGCATTTT
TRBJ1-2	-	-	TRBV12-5	CASGPPKGLGNYGYTF	TGTGCTAGTGGTCCCCCTAAGGGGCTAGGTAACTATGGCTACACCTTC
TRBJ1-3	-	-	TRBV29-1	CSAGSSNTIYF	TGCAGCGCGGGATCTTCAAACACCATATATTTT
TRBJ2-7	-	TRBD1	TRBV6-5	CASSYLDRGSYEQYF	TGTGCCAGCAGTTACTTGGACAGGGGTTCCTACGAGCAGTACTTC
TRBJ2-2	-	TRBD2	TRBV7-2	CASSLYRGGLGELFF	TGTGCCAGCAGCTTATATCGGGGGGGCTTAGGGGAGCTGTTTTTT
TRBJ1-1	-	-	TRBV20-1	CSAPRQTEAFF	TGCAGTGCTCCAAGACAGACTGAAGCTTTCTTT
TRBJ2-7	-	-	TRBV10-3	CAISDAGPLLYEQYF	TGTGCCATCAGTGACGCAGGTCCCCTCCTGTACGAGCAGTACTTC
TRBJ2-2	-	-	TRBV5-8	CASRNMSGLNTGELFF	TGTGCCAGCAGGAATATGAGTGGACTCAACACCGGGGAGCTGTTTTTT
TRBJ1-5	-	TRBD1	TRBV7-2	CASSLVSPDRGRGQPQHF	TGTGCCAGCAGCTTAGTAAGCCCCGACAGGGGGCGAGGTCAGCCCCAGCATTTT
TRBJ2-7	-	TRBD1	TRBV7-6	CASSLGGQRVYEQYF	TGTGCCAGCAGCTTAGGGGGACAGAGAGTCTACGAGCAGTACTTC
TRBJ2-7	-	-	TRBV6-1	CASSSTNGEQYF	TGTGCCAGCAGCTCCACTAACGGCGAGCAGTACTTC
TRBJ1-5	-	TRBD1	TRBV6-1	CASSDLDRDYSNQPQHF	TGTGCCAGCAGTGACCTGGACAGGGACTATAGCAATCAGCCCCAGCATTTT
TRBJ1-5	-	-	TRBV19	CASSIIPDQPQHF	TGTGCCAGTAGTATTATCCCTGATCAGCCCCAGCATTTT
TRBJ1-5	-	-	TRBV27	CASSLSFGTGGKPQPQHF	TGTGCCAGCAGTTTATCTTTCGGGACCGGGGGGAAGCCCCAGCCCCAGCATTTT
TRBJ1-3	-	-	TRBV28	CASRVQGGNTIYF	TGTGCCAGCAGGGTACAGGGTGGAAACACCATATATTTT
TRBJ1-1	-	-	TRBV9	CASSAGVRVANTEAFF	TGTGCCAGCAGCGCGGGGGTGAGGGTAGCGAACACTGAAGCTTTCTTT
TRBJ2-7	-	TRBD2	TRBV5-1	CASSQGLATYEQYF	TGCGCCAGCAGTCAAGGACTAGCCACCTACGAGCAGTACTTC
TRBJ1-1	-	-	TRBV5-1	CASLTDTRKAFF	TGCGCCAGCCTGACCGATACCAGGAAAGCTTTCTTT
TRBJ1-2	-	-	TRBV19	CASSIIKGEANYGYTF	TGTGCCAGTAGTATAATAAAGGGGGAAGCTAACTATGGCTACACCTTC
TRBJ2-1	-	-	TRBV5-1	CASSLGQGYNEQFF	TGCGCCAGCAGCTTGGGGCAGGGCTACAATGAGCAGTTCTTC